In this sample, the clone carrying this T cell receptor beta chain turned up a few times. Its antigen remains unknown. A second PCR, run for about 6 to 11 cycles, used a sample-barcoded 5' primer plus a J-beta primer mix. One entry per CDR3 protein, called by TCRdb with MiXCR from the 5' RACE reads. Of 700,000 or so distinct CDR3 sequences in the sample, around two fifths were seen once. Trimming removed 6 bases from V and 5 bases from J; junction bases left unmatched: 9. The CDR3 is 15 residues long. The germline CDR1 and CDR2 sequences are SGHRS and YFSETQ. The data originate from a study of blood T cells in healthy people across ages. Study-wide findings and caveats: Higher naive T cell percentage went strongly together with higher TCR beta diversity.

The extraction recovered at least 5.5 micrograms of total RNA per sample. The chain recombines TRBV5-1 with TRBJ2-1; 9 bases map to TRBD2. What was sequenced was blood. This clonotype was obtained from a man older than 75 in good health. CDR3 bases: TGCGCCAGCAAGGGCGCGACTAGCGGCAACAATGAGCAGTTCTTC. Translated, it gives CASKGATSGNNEQFF.